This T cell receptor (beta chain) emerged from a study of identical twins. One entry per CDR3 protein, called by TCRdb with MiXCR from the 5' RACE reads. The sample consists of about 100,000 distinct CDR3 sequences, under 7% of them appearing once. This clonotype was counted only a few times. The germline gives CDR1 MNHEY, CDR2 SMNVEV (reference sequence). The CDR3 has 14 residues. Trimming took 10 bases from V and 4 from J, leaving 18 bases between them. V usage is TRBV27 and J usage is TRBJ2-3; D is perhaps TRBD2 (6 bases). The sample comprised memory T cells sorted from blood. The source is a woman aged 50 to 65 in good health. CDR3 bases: TGTGCCACCTGGAGTCCGGGAGACGCAGATACGCAGTATTTT. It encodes CATWSPGDADTQYF.